These 23 T cell receptor beta chains share one sample of origin, sequenced in a study of OX40 agonist ivuxolimab in advanced cancers. The method was immunoSEQ multiplex PCR; TCRdb's version includes in-frame clones alone and lacks a portion of them. The data hold around 48,000 clones, with more than 70% observed a single time. The specimen was CD4+ or CD8+ T cells sorted from blood, collected in a trial of the OX40 agonist ivuxolimab. These TCRs come from an adult with an advanced solid tumor such as melanoma, head and neck, liver or kidney cancer.

The count of this clone is one. The CDR3 sequence is CASSTQVVREQYF. The CDR3 DNA reads TGTGCCAGCAGTACACAGGTCGTACGAGAGCAGTACTTC. This chain uses TRBV6-1 with TRBJ2-7, with D tentatively TRBD1 (5 bases). Germline V gene sequence: CDR1 MNHNS, CDR2 SASEGT. The CDR3 covers 13 residues. Trimming took off 5 bases at V and 7 bases at J, with 15 bases between the two ends.

At least ten counts were recorded for this clone. This chain uses TRBV6-5 with TRBJ1-4; 7 bases are shared with TRBD1. V gave up 5 bases and J gave up 0 bases; unmatched junction bases: 3. Germline V lookup: CDR1 MNHEY, CDR2 SVGAGI. CDR3 length: 15 amino acids. This chain's CDR3 is CASSTGQPTNEKLFF. As DNA, the CDR3 is TGTGCCAGCAGTACGGGACAGCCAACTAATGAAAAACTGTTTTTT.

This clone is a singleton in its sample. V usage is TRBV5-6 and J usage is TRBJ2-3; 9 bases are shared with TRBD2. Germline assignment: CDR1 SGHDT and CDR2 YYEEEE. This CDR3 comprises 14 residues. V lost 1 base, J lost 8 bases, and 5 bases stayed unmatched. DNA for the CDR3: TGTGCCAGCAGCTTGTTTACGCGGGAGGGTACGCAGTATTTT. This sequence encodes CASSLFTREGTQYF. The whole variable domain, remainder taken from reference TRBV5-6 and TRBJ2-3, is DAGVTQSPTHLIKTRGQQVTLRCSPKSGHDTVSWYQQALGQGPQFIFQYYEEEERQRGNFPDRFSGHQFPNYSSELNVNALLLGDSALYLCASSLFTREGTQYFGPGTRLTVL.

The chain has TRBV9 and TRBJ2-2; 10 positions agree with TRBD2. The CDR3 runs to 18 residues. The V segment lost 4 bases and the J segment 4 bases; nucleotides outside the gene matches: 13. Germline lookup yields CDR1 SGDLS and CDR2 YYNGEE. The CDR3 spells CASSPRGSGRSVTGELFF. CDR3 in DNA: TGTGCCAGCAGCCCCCGGGGTAGCGGGAGGTCGGTCACCGGGGAGCTGTTTTTT. Full variable domain (outside the CDR3, taken from reference TRBV9 and TRBJ2-2): DSGVTQTPKHLITATGQRVTLRCSPRSGDLSVYWYQQSLDQGLQFLIQYYNGEERAKGNILERFSAQQFPDLHSELNLSSLELGDSALYFCASSPRGSGRSVTGELFFGEGSRLTVL.

The chain joins TRBV5-4 to TRBJ2-1; the D is unclear. V gave up 4 bases and J gave up 6 bases, with 14 bases separating them. The CDR3 length is 14 residues. The germline gives CDR1 SGHNT, CDR2 YYREEE (reference sequence). CDR3 region: CASSPVRQSNEQFF. The DNA of the CDR3 is TGTGCCAGCAGCCCCGTTAGGCAGTCCAATGAGCAGTTCTTC.

The CDR3 DNA follows: TGCGCCAGCAGCTCCTACAGGGCAGGAGCTGGCTACACCTTC. Its translation is CASSSYRAGAGYTF. The chain links TRBV5-1 to TRBJ1-2, with D possibly TRBD1 on 6 matching bases. V shed 3 bases and J shed 7 bases, with 16 bases lying between them. CDR1 is SGHRS, CDR2 YFSETQ, per germline. The CDR3 is 14 residues long.

The V call is TRBV4-1, the J call TRBJ1-6, with D possibly being TRBD1 (5 bases). Germline CDR1 reads MGHRA; CDR2 reads YSYEKL. The CDR3 runs to 16 residues. Trimming removed 4 bases at V and 5 bases at J, with 15 bases between. In DNA, the CDR3 is TGCGCCAGCAGCCTAACCACGACAGCGAATAATTCACCCCTCCACTTT. As protein: CASSLTTTANNSPLHF.

This clone was found a few times. V and J are TRBV5-1 and TRBJ2-1; D perhaps matches TRBD2 (5 bases). This CDR3 region has 15 residues. Germline-derived CDR1 and CDR2 are SGHRS and YFSETQ. V was clipped by 3 bases and J by 0 bases, with 10 bases between them. CDR3 sequence reads: CASSSTSASYNEQFF. The CDR3 DNA reads as TGCGCCAGCAGCTCCACTAGTGCCTCCTACAATGAGCAGTTCTTC.

This clone was detected only once. The V call is TRBV6-1, the J call TRBJ1-3; TRBD1 matches 7 bases. With V trimmed by 4 bases and J by 1 base, 4 bases remained unmatched. The CDR3 has 15 residues. In germline, CDR1 is MNHNS, CDR2 SASEGT. The CDR3 coding sequence is TGTGCCAGCAGTGCCATGACAGGGTCTGGAAACACCATATATTTT. Protein: CASSAMTGSGNTIYF.

The V call is TRBV18, the J call TRBJ1-2, with TRBD1 as a possible D gene (6 bases). The V gene's germline CDR1 is KGHSH and CDR2 LQKENI. The CDR3 sequence is 14 residues long. Between the trimmed V and J ends, which lost 3 bases and 4 bases, there was a span of 12 bases. The CDR3 here is CASSPGGSIYGYTF. CDR3 bases: TGTGCCAGCTCACCGGGGGGCAGTATCTATGGCTACACCTTC.

This rearrangement joins TRBV14 to TRBJ1-3; unclear D gene. Germline CDR1 SGHDN, CDR2 FVKESK. V was cut by 6 bases and J by 4 bases, with 10 bases left in between. The CDR3 runs to 13 residues. The CDR3 spells CASRTRPGNTIYF. CDR3 bases: TGTGCCAGCAGGACACGACCGGGAAACACCATATATTTT.

This clone was seen just once. The V and J genes are TRBV7-9 and TRBJ2-6; no definite D call. CDR1 SEHNR and CDR2 FQNEAQ come from the germline V gene (reference sequence). The CDR3 sequence is 15 residues long. V lost 1 base, J lost 0 bases, and 4 bases lay in between. The CDR3 DNA reads TGTGCCAGCAGCTTAGTGTCCTCTGGGGCCAACGTCCTGACTTTC. Amino acids: CASSLVSSGANVLTF.

The chain carries TRBV19 and TRBJ2-3, with 12 bases that match TRBD1. The junction had 3 bases not matched to a gene; V was cut back by 5 bases and J by 3 bases. CDR1 LNHDA and CDR2 SQIVND come from the germline V gene (reference sequence). The length of the CDR3 is 15 residues. This CDR3 reads CASSSGQGATDTQYF. CDR3 DNA: TGTGCCAGTAGTTCGGGACAGGGGGCTACAGATACGCAGTATTTT.

This clone has a handful of counts. The CDR3 is CASSQGPREAQHF. CDR3 bases: TGTGCCAGCAGCCAGGGACCGAGAGAGGCCCAGCATTTT. V usage is TRBV14 and J usage is TRBJ1-5; a weak D match, TRBD1 (5 bases). This CDR3 region has 13 residues. V was pared by 3 bases and J by 11 bases, with 14 bases between. Germline V lookup: CDR1 SGHDN, CDR2 FVKESK. Variable domain in full (rest from reference TRBV14 and TRBJ1-5): EAGVTQFPSHSVIEKGQTVTLRCDPISGHDNLYWYRRVMGKEIKFLLHFVKESKQDESGMPNNRFLAERTGGTYSTLKVQPAELEDSGVYFCASSQGPREAQHFGDGTRLSIL.

CDR3 in amino acids: CASSPRTSGSYEQYF. The CDR3 DNA reads TGTGCCAGCAGCCCAAGGACTAGCGGGAGCTACGAGCAGTACTTC. The rearrangement joins TRBV13 to TRBJ2-7; TRBD2 matches 13 bases. The length of the CDR3 is 15 residues. Looked up from germline, CDR1 is PRHDT and CDR2 is FYEKMQ (reference sequence). The V segment lost 5 bases and the J segment 3 bases; nucleotides outside the gene matches: 4.

This clone occurred once. The gene calls are TRBV5-4 and TRBJ1-6, with TRBD1 matching over 9 bases. Germline loops: CDR1 SGHNT, CDR2 YYREEE (reference sequence). CDR3 size: 14 residues. Trimming took 6 bases from V and 9 from J; bases not matched to a gene: 7. As DNA, the CDR3 is TGTGCCAGCACCGTACAGGGGGCGGGTTCACCCCTCCACTTT. Protein product: CASTVQGAGSPLHF.

The chain links TRBV2 to TRBJ1-5; tentatively, D is TRBD1 (6 bases). Per the germline V gene, CDR1 is SNHLY and CDR2 is FYNNEI. The CDR3 has 15 residues. V was clipped by 0 bases and J by 6 bases, with 12 bases between them. The CDR3 DNA sequence: TGTGCCAGCAGTGAAGCATCACAGGGCAGTCAGCCCCAGCATTTT. It codes for CASSEASQGSQPQHF.

The chain employs TRBV5-8 and TRBJ2-5; perhaps TRBD1 as D (5 bases). Trimming stripped 1 base from V and 2 bases from J, with 12 bases between. The germline V gene has CDR1 SGHTS and CDR2 YDEGEE. There are 15 residues in the CDR3. CDR3 nucleotide sequence: TGTGCCAGCAGCTTGAGGGGTACGGGTCAAGAGACCCAGTACTTC. It translates to CASSLRGTGQETQYF.

The rearrangement links TRBV13 to TRBJ1-4; 9 nucleotides align to TRBD1. Unmatched junction bases numbered 10, after V lost 6 bases and J lost 8 bases. The CDR3 loop spans 15 amino acids. From germline, CDR1 is PRHDT and CDR2 FYEKMQ (reference sequence). DNA for the CDR3: TGTGCCAGCAGACGTACCGGGACAGGGAGGGAAAAACTGTTTTTT. Its protein product is CASRRTGTGREKLFF.

This chain uses TRBV6-1 with TRBJ1-3; D is perhaps TRBD1 (6 bases). V gave up 2 bases and J gave up 1 base, with 15 bases separating them. CDR3 size: 17 residues. CDR1 MNHNS and CDR2 SASEGT come from the germline V gene. CDR3 sequence (DNA): TGTGCCAGCAGTGAAAGTAGGGGGGGACGGTCTGGAAACACCATATATTTT. The encoded protein is CASSESRGGRSGNTIYF.

This chain connects TRBV28 to TRBJ2-3; 11 bases align to TRBD1. This CDR3 is built from 14 residues. V gave up 8 bases and J gave up 3 bases; unmatched junction bases: 4. Germline V gene lookup returns CDR1 MDHEN and CDR2 SYDVKM. The CDR3 sequence is CASSDRGQTDTQYF. CDR3 coding DNA: TGTGCCAGCTCGGACAGGGGGCAGACAGATACGCAGTATTTT.

The chain recombines TRBV19 with TRBJ2-5; 9 bases match TRBD2. The tail of the sequence fits TRBJ2-7 better, so the J call may be wrong. Per germline, CDR1 LNHDA and CDR2 SQIVND (reference sequence). The CDR3 loop spans 23 amino acids. The CDR3 DNA reads TGTGCCAGTAGTCCCACCTCGCCGGGGGCTCGACTAGCGGTCCCTCGAAAACCCTACGAGCAGTACTTC. This sequence encodes CASSPTSPGARLAVPRKPYEQYF.

The rearrangement joins TRBV19 to TRBJ2-1; 9 bases align to TRBD2. Per germline, CDR1 LNHDA and CDR2 SQIVND (reference sequence). The trim removed 5 bases at V and 4 bases at J, leaving 6 bases unmatched. CDR3 size: 15 residues. The CDR3 bases are TGTGCCAGTAGTCGTAGCGGGAGACGGTACAATGAGCAGTTCTTC. Its translation is CASSRSGRRYNEQFF.